This TCR beta chain stems from a study of cytomegalovirus exposure and HLA in healthy donors. Study findings and constraints: Using the classifier, cytomegalovirus status was reportedly diagnosed with high specificity and sensitivity.

TCRdb's copy holds only in-frame clones and misses some; the assay was immunoSEQ multiplex PCR. The top ten hold approximately 7% of the sample, which has about 190,000 clones, more than 80% seen once. On this clone: Its specificity is not known.

Specimen: PBMCs. The receptor was isolated from a young man in good health and CMV-seropositive.

DNA of the CDR3: TGTGCCTGGAAGGGGTCCGACTGGACGCAGTATTTT. This codes for CAWKGSDWTQYF. The rearrangement uses TRBV30 and TRBJ2-3; a weak D match, TRBD1 (5 bases). This CDR3 is 12 amino acids long. Germline CDR1 is GTSNPN and CDR2 is SVGIG (reference sequence). V lost 4 bases and J lost 9, with 14 bases in between.